The 18 T cell receptor beta chains below come from one sample, sequenced in a study of CD8 T cells in ankylosing spondylitis. Broader study findings: A TCR beta motif of about eight highly homologous variants appeared characteristic of ankylosing spondylitis blood.

A single record per CDR3 protein comes from TCRdb applying MiXCR to the 5' RACE reads. The data hold 800,000 to 900,000 distinct CDR3 sequences, with about 10% observed a single time. Their antigens are not known. Sequenced sample: blood, either unsorted or a sorted T cell fraction (not recorded which). All receptors derive from a male donor with ankylosing spondylitis.

This clonotype has ten or more counts. The CDR3 here is CASSYWGGIEQYF. In nucleotides, the CDR3 is TGTGCCAGCAGTTATTGGGGAGGAATCGAGCAGTACTTC. The V and J genes are TRBV12-3 or TRBV12-4 and TRBJ2-7; tentative D call: TRBD2 (6 bases). This CDR3 is 13 amino acids long. V gave up 4 bases and J gave up 6 bases, with 13 bases separating them.

In this sample, this clonotype turned up a few times. V and J are TRBV5-1 and TRBJ2-7; D ambiguous. Germline V lookup: CDR1 SGHRS, CDR2 YFSETQ. This CDR3 region has 12 residues. V lost 4 bases and J 6 bases, leaving 11 bases between the germline ends. CDR3 in amino acids: CASSVERGEQYF. In nucleotides, the CDR3 is TGCGCCAGCAGCGTGGAACGTGGCGAGCAGTACTTC.

The V gene is TRBV20-1, the J gene TRBJ2-3, with 9 bases matching TRBD2. J gave up 3 bases and V 6 bases, and 7 bases lay outside the gene matches. The CDR3 consists of 14 residues. Germline V gives CDR1 DFQATT, CDR2 SNEGSKA (reference sequence). CDR3 coding DNA: TGCAGTGCCAGTAAGACTAGCGGAACAGATACGCAGTATTTT. Residues: CSASKTSGTDTQYF.

This clonotype turned up a few times. The V and J genes are TRBV5-1 and TRBJ2-2, with TRBD2 identical over 9 bases. Germline CDR1 reads SGHRS; CDR2 reads YFSETQ. The CDR3 contains 16 residues. The V segment lost 1 base and the J segment 4 bases; nucleotides outside the gene matches: 5. CDR3 sequence (DNA): TGCGCCAGCAGCTTGCTTGTGGGACTAGCCACCGGGGAGCTGTTTTTT. This codes for CASSLLVGLATGELFF.

The chain has TRBV20-1 and TRBJ2-5; possible D gene TRBD1, 5 bases. The V end lost 4 bases, the J end lost 2 bases, and 11 bases lay between the germline ends. The V gene's germline CDR1 is DFQATT and CDR2 SNEGSKA (reference sequence). CDR3 length equals 13 residues. CDR3 protein: CSAKGVKQETQYF. The CDR3, as DNA: TGCAGTGCTAAAGGGGTAAAACAAGAGACCCAGTACTTC.

The chain has TRBV7-9 and TRBJ1-1; D ambiguous. The CDR3 spans 14 residues. CDR1 and CDR2 (germline): SEHNR, FQNEAQ (reference sequence). The germline V and J ends were trimmed by 5 bases and 4 bases, with 14 bases remaining between them. CDR3 nucleotide sequence: TGTGCCAGCAGCCGCGTGACGCTTTCCACTGAAGCTTTCTTT. This codes for CASSRVTLSTEAFF.

This clonotype occurred many times. The chain recombines TRBV6-2 or TRBV6-3 with TRBJ1-5; a possible D gene is TRBD1 (6 bases). The CDR3 runs 17 residues. The germline V and J ends were trimmed by 5 bases and 11 bases, with 28 bases remaining between them. The germline gives CDR1 MNHEY, CDR2 SVGEGT. In DNA, the CDR3 is TGTGCCAGCAGTGCCGGGACACCGCAAAAGAGGTCCGCGGCCCAGCATTTT. It encodes CASSAGTPQKRSAAQHF.

This clonotype was detected ten times or more. The junction shows a germline mismatch at one end, possibly a read error. The genes are TRBV5-1 and TRBJ2-2; 10 nucleotides align to TRBD1. Germline CDR1 SGHRS, CDR2 YFSETQ. The CDR3 is 15 residues long. The CDR3 DNA reads TGTGCCAGCAGCCCAGGACAGGGGGACACCGGGGAGCTGTTTTTT. It specifies CASSPGQGDTGELFF.

This clonotype showed up just a few times. The gene calls are TRBV4-1 and TRBJ2-7, with D possibly TRBD1 on 6 matching bases. V shed 0 bases and J shed 5 bases, with 14 bases lying between them. There are 15 residues in the CDR3. Germline loops: CDR1 MGHRA, CDR2 YSYEKL. CDR3 in DNA: TGCGCCAGCAGCCAAGAAAGAAGGGGGAGAGACGAGCAGTACTTC. Residues: CASSQERRGRDEQYF.

This clonotype was seen many times. The chain joins TRBV4-2 to TRBJ2-1; D is ambiguous. Germline CDR1 and CDR2: LGHNA and YNFKEQ. This CDR3 is 16 amino acids long. V lost 0 bases to trimming and J lost 0 bases, with 9 bases between them. The CDR3 sequence: CASSQDQTSSYNEQFF. The CDR3 DNA is TGTGCCAGCAGCCAAGATCAGACCAGCTCCTACAATGAGCAGTTCTTC.

This clonotype was counted a few times. The chain employs TRBV20-1 and TRBJ2-7; 10 positions agree with TRBD1. Trimming at V came to 3 bases and at J to 5 bases, leaving 13 bases not matched to a gene. The CDR3 spans 16 residues. The V gene's germline CDR1 is DFQATT and CDR2 SNEGSKA (reference sequence). The CDR3 here is CSARALTGTGVDEQYF. CDR3 DNA: TGCAGTGCTAGGGCACTCACCGGGACAGGGGTCGACGAGCAGTACTTC.

The chain joins TRBV28 to TRBJ2-3; D is tentatively TRBD1 or TRBD2 (5 bases each). The CDR3 runs to 15 residues. Trimming took 3 bases from V and 4 from J, leaving 14 bases between them. The germline V gene encodes CDR1 MDHEN and CDR2 SYDVKM. CDR3 in amino acids: CASSFPRGDADTQYF. Here the CDR3 DNA reads TGTGCCAGCAGTTTCCCTCGAGGGGACGCAGATACGCAGTATTTT.

V usage is TRBV7-6 and J usage is TRBJ1-2; D may be TRBD1 (5 bases). Looked up from germline, CDR1 is SGHVS and CDR2 is FNYEAQ. Trimming took off 5 bases at V and 5 bases at J, with 12 bases between the two ends. This CDR3 comprises 13 residues. This CDR3 is CASSPRQLYGYTF. CDR3 DNA: TGTGCCAGCAGCCCGCGACAGCTTTATGGCTACACCTTC. The variable domain in full, completed from reference TRBV7-6 and TRBJ1-2, reads GAGVSQSPRYKVTKRGQDVALRCDPISGHVSLYWYRQALGQGPEFLTYFNYEAQQDKSGLPNDRFSAERPEGSISTLTIQRTEQRDSAMYRCASSPRQLYGYTFGSGTRLTVV.

This clonotype has ten or more counts. V is TRBV4-2 and J is TRBJ2-1, with 12 nucleotides matching TRBD2. V lost 1 base and J lost 8; bases outside the gene matches: 6. Germline V gene lookup returns CDR1 LGHNA and CDR2 YNFKEQ. CDR3 length: 16 amino acids. This chain's CDR3 is CASSQAGTSGLYEQFF. In nucleotides, the CDR3 is TGTGCCAGCAGCCAAGCCGGGACTAGCGGGCTATATGAGCAGTTCTTC.

There are a few counts of this clonotype. The rearrangement links TRBV4-2 to TRBJ2-4, with 7 nucleotides matching TRBD2. The CDR3 is 16 residues long. Germline CDR1 reads LGHNA; CDR2 reads YNFKEQ. Trimming took 0 bases from V and 2 from J; bases not matched to a gene: 4. In DNA, the CDR3 is TGTGCCAGCAGCCAAGAGGCCGGGGGGTCCAAAAACATTCAGTACTTC. It yields the protein CASSQEAGGSKNIQYF.

There are many counts of this clonotype. The J gene is TRBJ2-3, the V gene TRBV29-1; D is undetermined. Trimming removed 4 bases at V and 4 bases at J, with 9 bases between. Germline V CDR1 and CDR2: SQVTM, ANQGSEA. This CDR3 is 12 amino acids long. The CDR3 nucleotides read TGCAGCGTTGTTCTTTCAGCAGATACGCAGTATTTT. Its translation: CSVVLSADTQYF.

This clonotype turned up a few times. J is TRBJ1-1 and V is TRBV20-1; D unresolved. The germline V gene has CDR1 DFQATT and CDR2 SNEGSKA (reference sequence). The CDR3 length is 13 residues. Trimming cost V 4 bases and J 13 bases, with 22 bases left between them. CDR3 sequence (DNA): TGCAGTGCTACGGTACTGGGTGGTCCTAAAGGTTTCTTT. Protein product: CSATVLGGPKGFF.

The gene calls are TRBV25-1 and TRBJ1-5; TRBD1 might be the D (5 bases). V was shortened by 5 bases and J by 5 bases, with 16 bases between the two germline ends. CDR1 and CDR2 from the germline V gene are MGHDK and SYGVNS. The CDR3 has 15 residues. CDR3 protein: CASSPRHWDDQPQHF. Written as DNA, the CDR3 is TGTGCCAGCAGTCCCAGGCATTGGGACGATCAGCCCCAGCATTTT. Full variable domain (remainder filled in from reference TRBV25-1 and TRBJ1-5): EADIYQTPRYLVIGTGKKITLECSQTMGHDKMYWYQQDPGMELHLIHYSYGVNSTEKGDLSSESTVSRIRTEHFPLTLESARPSHTSQYLCASSPRHWDDQPQHFGDGTRLSIL.